These 28 T cell receptor beta chains came from one sample sequenced in a study of early T cells in non-severe SARS-CoV-2 infection (dated by TCRdb to about 2021). Libraries were constructed by 5' RACE. Instrument on record: NextSeq 500. TCRdb passed the public sequencing reads through fastp at Q25 and MiXCR, retaining productive beta sequences. Records with the same CDR3 protein are collapsed into one entry carrying the most frequent genes and DNA. This sample holds about 70,000 distinct CDR3 sequences; about 11% were observed only once. Approximately 4.5% of the sample rests with the top ten. Specimen: whole blood. The receptor source for this set is an adult who was a healthcare worker with PCR-confirmed SARS-CoV-2 infection or an uninfected control (not recorded which).

This chain joins TRBV7-2 and TRBJ2-7, with D perhaps TRBD1 (6 bases). CDR1 is SGHTA, CDR2 FQGNSA, per germline. V was trimmed by 4 bases and J by 3 bases, leaving 13 bases between them. The CDR3 totals 14 residues. The CDR3 here is CASSSDSAFYEQYF. The CDR3 DNA sequence: TGTGCCAGCAGCTCGGACAGCGCCTTCTACGAGCAGTACTTC.

The genes are TRBV7-6 and TRBJ1-6; D uncertain. The ends were cut back, 1 base at V and 4 bases at J, with 11 bases in the middle. Germline V gene lookup returns CDR1 SGHVS and CDR2 FNYEAQ. The length of the CDR3 is 16 residues. The CDR3 nucleotides read TGTGCCAGCAGCTTAGAACTAAAACAGTATAATTCACCCCTCCACTTT. It yields the protein CASSLELKQYNSPLHF.

In its sample, this clonotype was seen many times. This chain connects TRBV9 to TRBJ2-3; D remains unclear. The CDR3 has 14 amino acids. Per the germline V gene, CDR1 is SGDLS and CDR2 is YYNGEE. Trimming cost V 0 bases and J 4 bases, with 9 bases left between them. The DNA for the CDR3 is TGTGCCAGCAGCGTAGGGCAGGTTGCAGATACGCAGTATTTT. It codes for CASSVGQVADTQYF.

The gene calls are TRBV4-2 and TRBJ2-2; D gene unclear. The CDR3 is made up of 15 amino acids. Looked up from germline, CDR1 is LGHNA and CDR2 is YNFKEQ. Deletions cut 0 bases from V and 1 base from J, with 6 bases between. The CDR3 loop is CASSQESGNTGELFF. DNA for the CDR3: TGTGCCAGCAGCCAAGAGTCGGGGAACACCGGGGAGCTGTTTTTT.

This clonotype showed up just a few times. The J gene is TRBJ1-2, the V gene TRBV12-3 or TRBV12-4; 7 bases map to TRBD1. The CDR3 loop spans 14 amino acids. V shed 4 bases, J shed 2 bases, and the junction held 4 bases outside the gene matches. The CDR3: CASSSGQVNYGYTF. For the CDR3, the DNA is TGTGCCAGCAGTTCCGGACAGGTCAACTATGGCTACACCTTC.

This clonotype came up many times. For the CDR3, the DNA is TGTGCCAGCAGCTTATGGGTACAGGGGGCCCAAGAGACCCAGTACTTC. Translated: CASSLWVQGAQETQYF. The chain carries TRBV7-9 and TRBJ2-5, with TRBD1 matching 9 bases. Germline trimming cut 2 bases from V and 1 base from J; bases unmatched to any gene: 5. The CDR3 covers 16 residues. Germline V CDR1 and CDR2: SEHNR, FQNEAQ (reference sequence).

This clonotype turned up a few times. This chain uses TRBV27 with TRBJ2-1; possibly TRBD2 for D (5 bases). V lost 3 bases and J lost 1, with 10 bases in between. There are 15 residues in the CDR3. CDR1 and CDR2 (germline): MNHEY, SMNVEV (reference sequence). The CDR3 DNA follows: TGTGCCAGCAGTTTCCAGGAGGTTTCCTACAATGAGCAGTTCTTC. This codes for CASSFQEVSYNEQFF.

The chain employs TRBV4-1 and TRBJ2-3; D is undetermined. The CDR3 is 13 amino acids. V was shortened by 1 base and J by 8 bases, with 10 bases between the two germline ends. The germline V gene has CDR1 MGHRA and CDR2 YSYEKL. CDR3 DNA sequence: TGCGCCAGCAGCCAAGGAGACTCGCTTACGCAGTATTTT. Its protein is CASSQGDSLTQYF.

This clonotype was recorded many times. V gene TRBV29-1 combines with J gene TRBJ2-2; D remains unclear. The CDR3 contains 12 residues. V lost 5 bases, J lost 5 bases, and 9 bases lay in between. Germline CDR1 is SQVTM and CDR2 is ANQGSEA. The CDR3, as DNA: TGCAGCGTTTGGGGTGGTACCGGGGAGCTGTTTTTT. Its protein product is CSVWGGTGELFF.

By frequency in the sample, this clonotype is medium-sized (0.01 to 0.1%). The chain uses TRBV6-6 and TRBJ2-7; TRBD1 matches at 8 bases. V was clipped by 6 bases and J by 2 bases; unmatched bases: 12. The CDR3 sequence is 16 residues long. The germline CDR1 and CDR2 sequences are MNHNY and SVGAGI (reference sequence). The CDR3 is CASSYRGQGDPYEQYF. In DNA form, the CDR3 reads TGTGCCAGCAGCTACCGTGGACAGGGTGACCCCTACGAGCAGTACTTC.

This chain connects TRBV6-2 or TRBV6-3 to TRBJ2-4; D is possibly TRBD1 (6 bases). V was clipped by 5 bases and J by 8 bases, with 22 bases between them. CDR1 is MNHEY, CDR2 SVGEGT, per germline. This CDR3 comprises 16 residues. The CDR3 here is CASSRTGMVAGYIQYF. CDR3 nucleotide sequence: TGTGCCAGCAGTCGAACAGGGATGGTAGCTGGGTACATTCAGTACTTC.

This clonotype was counted at least ten times. The chain links TRBV21-1 to TRBJ1-4; the table's D call, TRBD1, has no DNA check behind it. TRBV21-1 is recorded as a pseudogene. This CDR3 is 14 amino acids long. The CDR3 bases are TGTGCCAGCAGCACGCGGACAGGGGTCGAAAAACTGTTTTTT. This codes for CASSTRTGVEKLFF.

This clonotype was seen at least ten times. V and J are TRBV3-1 and TRBJ1-1; D unresolved. This CDR3 comprises 14 residues. Germline V gene sequence: CDR1 LGHDT, CDR2 YNNKEL (reference sequence). Trimming pared 2 bases from V and 2 bases from J, leaving 9 bases between. The CDR3 reads CASSQSYSNTEAFF. The DNA for the CDR3 is TGTGCCAGCAGCCAAAGTTACAGTAACACTGAAGCTTTCTTT.

This clonotype was picked up many times. The chain recombines TRBV29-1 with TRBJ2-7; 9 bases match TRBD2. V dropped 7 bases and J dropped 2; count of bases not matched to a gene: 6. This CDR3 has 13 amino acids. Germline CDR1 and CDR2: SQVTM and ANQGSEA. The CDR3 here is CSALRGGTYEQYF. The CDR3 DNA reads TGCAGCGCCCTGCGGGGGGGTACCTACGAGCAGTACTTC.

This clonotype showed up just a few times. J is TRBJ2-4 and V is TRBV30; 9 bases agree with TRBD1. Germline V lookup: CDR1 GTSNPN, CDR2 SVGIG (reference sequence). V lost 5 bases, J lost 7 bases, and 12 bases stayed unmatched. The CDR3 is 15 residues long. In nucleotides, the CDR3 is TGTGCCTGGGGACAGGGGCACATCTTTTGGAACATTCAGTACTTC. Translation gives CAWGQGHIFWNIQYF.

This clonotype was found many times. This chain uses TRBV7-6 with TRBJ1-4; D is perhaps TRBD1 (6 bases). V lost 5 bases to trimming and J lost 2 bases, with 12 bases between them. This CDR3 is built from 15 residues. Per the germline V gene, CDR1 is SGHVS and CDR2 is FNYEAQ. The DNA of the CDR3 is TGTGCCAGCAGCGAAGGGACACGTACTAATGAAAAACTGTTTTTT. It translates to CASSEGTRTNEKLFF.

This clonotype has more than one count but fewer than ten. J is TRBJ1-1 and V is TRBV4-3; a weak D match, TRBD1 (5 bases). Germline V gene lookup returns CDR1 LGHNA and CDR2 YSLEER. V was pared by 2 bases and J by 5 bases, with 18 bases between. This CDR3 contains 16 residues. CDR3 amino acids: CASSQTEATGRTEAFF. CDR3 nucleotide sequence: TGCGCCAGCAGCCAAACTGAAGCAACGGGGCGGACTGAAGCTTTCTTT.

In its sample, this clonotype was seen a few times. The genes are TRBV12-3 or TRBV12-4 and TRBJ2-2; perhaps TRBD1 as D (6 bases). Deletions cut 1 base from V and 9 bases from J, with 9 bases between. This CDR3 comprises 13 residues. The CDR3 is CASSLGQARELFF. The CDR3 bases are TGTGCCAGCAGTTTAGGACAGGCCAGGGAGCTGTTTTTT.

This clonotype appeared many times. This chain's CDR3 is CSAESRRDLGQSQYF. In DNA, the CDR3 is TGCAGTGCTGAATCAAGACGGGACCTTGGGCAATCGCAGTATTTT. This chain connects TRBV20-1 to TRBJ2-3; possibly TRBD1 or TRBD2 for D (5 bases each). In germline, CDR1 is DFQATT, CDR2 SNEGSKA (reference sequence). The germline V and J ends were trimmed by 5 bases and 10 bases, with 25 bases remaining between them. This CDR3 spans 15 amino acids.

This clonotype was recorded at least ten times. The rearrangement joins TRBV5-5 to TRBJ2-5; 13 bases agree with TRBD2. The CDR3 runs 16 residues. Germline CDR1 and CDR2: SGHKS and YYEKEE (reference sequence). J lost 4 bases, V lost 3 bases, and 6 bases had no gene match. The CDR3 coding sequence is TGTGCCAGCAGCTCCTTAGGGACTAGCGGGATAGAGACCCAGTACTTC. Translation: CASSSLGTSGIETQYF.

This clonotype was seen more than once but under ten times. V and J are TRBV29-1 and TRBJ2-7; D unclear. Trimming shortened V by 4 bases and J by 6 bases, and 7 bases separated the two germline ends. Germline values: CDR1 SQVTM, CDR2 ANQGSEA. CDR3 length: 10 residues. In DNA form, the CDR3 reads TGCAGCGTTGTCTGGGGCGAGCAGTACTTC. Translated, it gives CSVVWGEQYF.

There are many counts of this clonotype. The chain uses TRBV5-1 and TRBJ1-4; 12 nucleotides match TRBD1. The ends lost 1 base at V and 5 bases at J; junction bases unmatched: 3. Germline CDR1 is SGHRS and CDR2 is YFSETQ. There are 16 residues in the CDR3. This CDR3 reads CASSLSGTGGNEKLFF. CDR3 in DNA: TGCGCCAGCAGCTTGTCCGGGACAGGGGGCAATGAAAAACTGTTTTTT.

This clonotype was seen more than once but under ten times. The chain is built from TRBV11-2 and TRBJ2-5, with D unresolved. Trimming shortened V by 1 base and J by 1 base, and 7 bases separated the two germline ends. Looked up from germline, CDR1 is SGHAT and CDR2 is FQNNGV. The CDR3 covers 14 residues. CDR3 nucleotide sequence: TGTGCCAGCAGCTTAGCTATCAGCCAAGAGACCCAGTACTTC. Its translation is CASSLAISQETQYF.

This clonotype was detected many times. The V gene is TRBV18, the J gene TRBJ1-3; D might be TRBD1 (5 bases). The V gene lost 3 bases and the J gene lost 8 bases, with 11 bases spanning the gap. This CDR3 is built from 13 residues. Germline V CDR1 and CDR2: KGHSH, LQKENI. CDR3 coding DNA: TGTGCCAGCTCACCCGGGACCCGGGACACCATATATTTT. This translates into CASSPGTRDTIYF.

The table lists this clonotype with many counts. The chain carries TRBV4-2 and TRBJ1-5; 7 bases are shared with TRBD1. This CDR3 is built from 15 residues. The V segment lost 0 bases and the J segment 3 bases; nucleotides outside the gene matches: 2. Germline CDR1 is LGHNA and CDR2 is YNFKEQ. In DNA form, the CDR3 reads TGTGCCAGCAGCCAAGAGGACAGGCCCAATCAGCCCCAGCATTTT. Translating it yields CASSQEDRPNQPQHF.

This clonotype was observed at least ten times. The chain is built from TRBV7-9 and TRBJ2-6, with no clear D. The CDR3 is 17 amino acids. V was shortened by 5 bases and J by 0 bases, with 14 bases between the two germline ends. Germline V lookup: CDR1 SEHNR, CDR2 FQNEAQ (reference sequence). For the CDR3, the DNA is TGTGCCAGCAGCCCCAAGGGCCCGAGCTCTGGGGCCAACGTCCTGACTTTC. This codes for CASSPKGPSSGANVLTF. The whole variable domain, filled in from reference TRBV7-9 and TRBJ2-6, reads DTGVSQNPRHKITKRGQNVTFRCDPISEHNRLYWYRQTLGQGPEFLTYFQNEAQLEKSRLLSDRFSAERPKGSFSTLEIQRTEQGDSAMYLCASSPKGPSSGANVLTFGAGSRLTVL.

This clonotype has only a few counts. The V gene is TRBV7-6, the J gene TRBJ1-1; tentative D call: TRBD1 (5 bases). This CDR3 region has 14 residues. CDR1 is SGHVS and CDR2 is FNYEAQ in the germline V gene. V shed 1 base and J shed 6 bases, with 12 bases lying between them. This CDR3 is CASSLGREGPEAFF. The CDR3 bases are TGTGCCAGCAGCTTAGGCAGGGAAGGTCCTGAAGCTTTCTTT. Drawing the rest from reference TRBV7-6 and TRBJ1-1, the complete variable domain is GAGVSQSPRYKVTKRGQDVALRCDPISGHVSLYWYRQALGQGPEFLTYFNYEAQQDKSGLPNDRFSAERPEGSISTLTIQRTEQRDSAMYRCASSLGREGPEAFFGQGTRLTVV.

A word on this clonotype: This may come from a read error, since a much larger clone is one base off. The chain carries TRBV12-3 or TRBV12-4 and TRBJ2-5; TRBD2 is a possible D gene (7 bases). This CDR3 has 15 residues. The CDR3 DNA follows: TGTGCCAGCAGTTTAGGTGGCGGGGGCCAAGAGTCCCAGTACTTC. This sequence encodes CASSLGGGGQESQYF.